This T cell receptor (beta chain) was sequenced for a study of blood T cells in healthy people across ages. Donors ranged from 6 to 90 years old and were healthy Caucasians in Russia. The sample, roughly 9.5 milliliters of peripheral blood, was drawn from each donor. The authors ran a second PCR of about 6 to 11 cycles using a sample-barcoded 5' primer and a J-beta primer mix. In TCRdb, the 5' RACE reads were re-called with MiXCR into one record per CDR3 protein. The sample gives roughly 1,800,000 distinct CDR3 sequences, approximately 50% of which show up once; less than 2.5% is in the top ten. Unmatched junction bases numbered 8, after V lost 5 bases and J lost 6 bases. The germline gives CDR1 SGHRS, CDR2 YFSETQ. CDR3 length: 14 amino acids.

This chain joins TRBV5-1 and TRBJ1-1, with TRBD1 identical over 9 bases. The sample taken for sequencing was blood. The receptor was derived from a woman aged 35 to 49 in good health. CDR3 sequence: CASSQTGGPAEAFF. The DNA of the CDR3 is TGCGCCAGCAGTCAGACAGGGGGGCCGGCTGAAGCTTTCTTT.